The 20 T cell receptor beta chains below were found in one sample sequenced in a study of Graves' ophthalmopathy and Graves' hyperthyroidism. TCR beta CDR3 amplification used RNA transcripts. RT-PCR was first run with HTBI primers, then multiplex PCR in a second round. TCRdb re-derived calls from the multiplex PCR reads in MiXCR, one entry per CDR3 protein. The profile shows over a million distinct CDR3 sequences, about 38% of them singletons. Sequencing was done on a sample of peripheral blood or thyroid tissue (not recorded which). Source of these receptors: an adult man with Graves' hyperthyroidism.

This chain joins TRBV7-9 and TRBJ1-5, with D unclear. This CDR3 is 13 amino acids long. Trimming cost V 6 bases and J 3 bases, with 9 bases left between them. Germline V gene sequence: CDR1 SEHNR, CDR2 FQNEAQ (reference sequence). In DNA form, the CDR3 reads TGTGCCAGCAGAGAGTGGGACAATCAGCCCCAGCATTTT. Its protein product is CASREWDNQPQHF. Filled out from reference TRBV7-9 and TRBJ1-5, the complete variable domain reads DTGVSQNPRHKITKRGQNVTFRCDPISEHNRLYWYRQTLGQGPEFLTYFQNEAQLEKSRLLSDRFSAERPKGSFSTLEIQRTEQGDSAMYLCASREWDNQPQHFGDGTRLSIL.

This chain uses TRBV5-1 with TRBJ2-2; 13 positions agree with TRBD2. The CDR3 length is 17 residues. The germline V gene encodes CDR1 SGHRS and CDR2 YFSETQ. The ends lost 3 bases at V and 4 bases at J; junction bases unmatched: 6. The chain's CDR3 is CASSCGTSGTGTGELFF. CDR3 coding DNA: TGCGCCAGCAGCTGCGGGACTAGCGGGACGGGCACCGGGGAGCTGTTTTTT.

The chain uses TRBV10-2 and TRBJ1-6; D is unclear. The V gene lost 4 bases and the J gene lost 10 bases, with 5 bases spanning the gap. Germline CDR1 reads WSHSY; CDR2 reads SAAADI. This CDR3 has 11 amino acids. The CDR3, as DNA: TGCGCCAGCAGTGGGCTGTCACCCCTCCACTTT. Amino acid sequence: CASSGLSPLHF.

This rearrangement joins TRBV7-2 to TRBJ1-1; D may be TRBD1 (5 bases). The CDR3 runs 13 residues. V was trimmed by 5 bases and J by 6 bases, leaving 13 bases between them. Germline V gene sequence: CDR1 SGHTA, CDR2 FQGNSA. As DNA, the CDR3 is TGTGCCAGCAGCCCATGGGGGGACTCTGAAGCTTTCTTT. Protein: CASSPWGDSEAFF.

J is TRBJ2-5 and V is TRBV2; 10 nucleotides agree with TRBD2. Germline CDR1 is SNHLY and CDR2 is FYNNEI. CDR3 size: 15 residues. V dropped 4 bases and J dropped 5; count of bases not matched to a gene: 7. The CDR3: CASSGTSGMGETQYF. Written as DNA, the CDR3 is TGTGCCAGCAGTGGGACTAGCGGAATGGGGGAGACCCAGTACTTC. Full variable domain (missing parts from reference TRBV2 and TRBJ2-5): EPEVTQTPSHQVTQMGQEVILRCVPISNHLYFYWYRQILGQKVEFLVSFYNNEISEKSEIFDDQFSVERPDGSNFTLKIRSTKLEDSAMYFCASSGTSGMGETQYFGPGTRLLVL.

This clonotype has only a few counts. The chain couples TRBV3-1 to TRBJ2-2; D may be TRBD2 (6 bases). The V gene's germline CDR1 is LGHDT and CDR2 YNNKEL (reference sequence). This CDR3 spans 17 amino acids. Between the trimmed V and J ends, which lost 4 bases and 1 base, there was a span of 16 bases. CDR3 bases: TGTGCCAGCAGCCGCCTAATCGGAGGGAGGAACACCGGGGAGCTGTTTTTT. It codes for CASSRLIGGRNTGELFF.

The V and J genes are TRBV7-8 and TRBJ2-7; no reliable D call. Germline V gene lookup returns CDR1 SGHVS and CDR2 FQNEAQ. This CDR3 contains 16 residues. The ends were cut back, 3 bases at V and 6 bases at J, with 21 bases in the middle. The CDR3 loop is CASSFSLTEIRSEQYF. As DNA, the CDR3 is TGTGCCAGCAGCTTTTCTCTCACGGAGATAAGGTCCGAGCAGTACTTC.

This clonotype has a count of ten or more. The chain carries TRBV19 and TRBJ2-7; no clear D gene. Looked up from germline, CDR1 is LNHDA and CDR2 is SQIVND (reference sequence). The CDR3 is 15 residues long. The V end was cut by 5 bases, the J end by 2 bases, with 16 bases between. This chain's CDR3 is CASSFSRQETYEQYF. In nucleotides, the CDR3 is TGTGCCAGTAGTTTCTCCCGGCAGGAGACCTACGAGCAGTACTTC.

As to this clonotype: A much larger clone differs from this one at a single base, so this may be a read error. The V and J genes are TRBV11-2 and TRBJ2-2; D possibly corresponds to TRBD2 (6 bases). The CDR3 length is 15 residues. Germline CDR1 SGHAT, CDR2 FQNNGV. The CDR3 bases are TGTGCCAGCATCCAAAGGGATTTGAACACCGGGGGGCTGTTTTTT. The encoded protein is CASIQRDLNTGGLFF. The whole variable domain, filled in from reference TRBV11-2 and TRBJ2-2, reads EAGVAQSPRYKIIEKRQSVAFWCNPISGHATLYWYQQILGQGPKLLIQFQNNGVVDDSQLPKDRFSAERLKGVDSTLKIQPAKLEDSAVYLCASIQRDLNTGGLFFGEGSRLTVL.

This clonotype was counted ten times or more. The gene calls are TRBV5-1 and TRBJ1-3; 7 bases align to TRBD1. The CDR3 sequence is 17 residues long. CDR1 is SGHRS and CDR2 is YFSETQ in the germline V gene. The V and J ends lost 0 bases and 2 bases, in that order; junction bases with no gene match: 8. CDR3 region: CASSLVGTALAGNTIYF. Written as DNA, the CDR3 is TGCGCCAGCAGCTTGGTAGGGACAGCTCTTGCTGGAAACACCATATATTTT.

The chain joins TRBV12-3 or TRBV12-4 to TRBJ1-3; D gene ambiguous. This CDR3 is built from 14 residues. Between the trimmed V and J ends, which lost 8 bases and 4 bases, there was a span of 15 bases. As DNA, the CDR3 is TGTGCCAGCGGAGAGGCCTACCCGGGAAACACCATATATTTT. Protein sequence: CASGEAYPGNTIYF.

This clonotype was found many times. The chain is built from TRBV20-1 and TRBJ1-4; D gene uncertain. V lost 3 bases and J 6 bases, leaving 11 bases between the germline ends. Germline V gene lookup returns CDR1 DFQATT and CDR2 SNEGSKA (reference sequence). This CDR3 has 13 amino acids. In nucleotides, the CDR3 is TGCAGTGCTAGTTTTACAGCTTATGAAAAACTGTTTTTT. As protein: CSASFTAYEKLFF.

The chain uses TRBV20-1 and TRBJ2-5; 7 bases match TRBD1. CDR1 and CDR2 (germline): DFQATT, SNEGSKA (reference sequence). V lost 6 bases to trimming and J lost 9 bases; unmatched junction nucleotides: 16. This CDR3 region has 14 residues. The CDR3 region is CSATTGLLNQPQYF. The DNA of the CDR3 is TGCAGTGCCACGACAGGGCTCCTCAATCAGCCCCAGTACTTC.

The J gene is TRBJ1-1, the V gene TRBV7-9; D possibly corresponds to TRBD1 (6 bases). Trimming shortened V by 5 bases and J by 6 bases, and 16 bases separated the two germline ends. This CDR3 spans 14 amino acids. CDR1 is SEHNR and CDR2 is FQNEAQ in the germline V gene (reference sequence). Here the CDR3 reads CASSIGTGLAEAFF. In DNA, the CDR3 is TGTGCCAGCAGCATTGGCACAGGGCTCGCTGAAGCTTTCTTT.

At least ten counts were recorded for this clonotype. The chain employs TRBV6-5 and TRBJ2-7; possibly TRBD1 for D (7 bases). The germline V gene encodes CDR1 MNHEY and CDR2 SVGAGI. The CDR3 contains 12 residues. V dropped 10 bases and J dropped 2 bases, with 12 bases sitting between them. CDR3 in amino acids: CATRGVTYEQYF. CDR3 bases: TGTGCCACCAGGGGGGTTACCTACGAGCAGTACTTC.

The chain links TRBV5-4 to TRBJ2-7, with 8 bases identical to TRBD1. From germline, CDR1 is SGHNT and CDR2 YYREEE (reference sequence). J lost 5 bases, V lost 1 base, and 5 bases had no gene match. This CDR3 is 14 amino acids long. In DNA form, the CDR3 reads TGTGCCAGCAGCTTGCCGGACAGGGTAAACGAGCAGTACTTC. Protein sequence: CASSLPDRVNEQYF. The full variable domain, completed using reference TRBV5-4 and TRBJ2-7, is ETGVTQSPTHLIKTRGQQVTLRCSSQSGHNTVSWYQQALGQGPQFIFQYYREEENGRGNFPPRFSGLQFPNYSSELNVNALELDDSALYLCASSLPDRVNEQYFGPGTRLTVT.

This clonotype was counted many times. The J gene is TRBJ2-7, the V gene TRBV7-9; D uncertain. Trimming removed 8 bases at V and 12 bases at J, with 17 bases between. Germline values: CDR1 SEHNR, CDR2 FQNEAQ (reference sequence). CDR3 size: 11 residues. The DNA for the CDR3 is TGTGCCAGCGCCGCCATTGGGCCGTCGTACTTC. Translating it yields CASAAIGPSYF. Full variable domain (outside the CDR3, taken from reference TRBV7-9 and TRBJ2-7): DTGVSQNPRHKITKRGQNVTFRCDPISEHNRLYWYRQTLGQGPEFLTYFQNEAQLEKSRLLSDRFSAERPKGSFSTLEIQRTEQGDSAMYLCASAAIGPSYFGPGTRLTVT.

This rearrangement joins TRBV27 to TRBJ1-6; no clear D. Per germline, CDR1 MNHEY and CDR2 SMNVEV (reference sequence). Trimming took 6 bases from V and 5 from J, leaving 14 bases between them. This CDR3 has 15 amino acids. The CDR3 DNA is TGTGCCAGCAGAGATTCCAAGGGAAATAATTCACCCCTCCACTTT. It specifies CASRDSKGNNSPLHF.

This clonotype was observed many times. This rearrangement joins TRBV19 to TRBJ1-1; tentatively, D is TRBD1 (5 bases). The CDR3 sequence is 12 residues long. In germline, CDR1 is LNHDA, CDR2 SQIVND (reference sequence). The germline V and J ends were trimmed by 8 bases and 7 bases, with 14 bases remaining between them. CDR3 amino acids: CASSDQGHEAFF. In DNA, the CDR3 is TGTGCCAGTTCGGACCAGGGCCATGAAGCTTTCTTT.

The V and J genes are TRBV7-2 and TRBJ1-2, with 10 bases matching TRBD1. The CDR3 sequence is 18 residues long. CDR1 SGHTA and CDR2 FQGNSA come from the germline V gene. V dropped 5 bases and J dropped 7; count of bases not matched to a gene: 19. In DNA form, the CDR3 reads TGTGCCAGCAGCCCCTCAACAAGACAGGGGGCCCTTTGGACTGGCTACACCTTC. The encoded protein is CASSPSTRQGALWTGYTF.